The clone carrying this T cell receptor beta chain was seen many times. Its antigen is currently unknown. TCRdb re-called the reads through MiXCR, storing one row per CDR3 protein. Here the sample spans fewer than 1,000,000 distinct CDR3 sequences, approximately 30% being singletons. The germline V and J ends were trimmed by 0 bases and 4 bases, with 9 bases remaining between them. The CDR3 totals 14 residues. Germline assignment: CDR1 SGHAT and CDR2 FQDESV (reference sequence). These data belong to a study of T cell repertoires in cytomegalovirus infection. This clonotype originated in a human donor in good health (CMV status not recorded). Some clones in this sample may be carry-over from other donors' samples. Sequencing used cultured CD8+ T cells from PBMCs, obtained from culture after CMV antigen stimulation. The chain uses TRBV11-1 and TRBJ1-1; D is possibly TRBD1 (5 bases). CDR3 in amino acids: CASSLARGRTEAFF. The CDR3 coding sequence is TGTGCCAGCAGCTTAGCGAGGGGTCGCACTGAAGCTTTCTTT. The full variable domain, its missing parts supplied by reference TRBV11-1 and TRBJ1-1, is EAEVAQSPRYKITEKSQAVAFWCDPISGHATLYWYRQILGQGPELLVQFQDESVVDDSQLPKDRFSAERLKGVDSTLKIQPAELGDSAMYLCASSLARGRTEAFFGQGTRLTVV.